Each of the 30 T cell receptor beta chains below was sequenced from the same sample in a study of OX40 agonist ivuxolimab in advanced cancers. Assay: immunoSEQ multiplex PCR; the TCRdb copy retains only in-frame clones and omits some. The data show more than 90,000 clones, roughly 80% seen once. Sequences were derived from CD4+ or CD8+ T cells sorted from blood, sampled in a trial of the OX40 agonist ivuxolimab. The receptors stem from an adult with an advanced solid tumor such as melanoma, head and neck, liver or kidney cancer.

Details on this clone: The sample carries other DNA sequences with the same CDR3. The chain links TRBV27 to TRBJ2-1; possible D gene TRBD2, 5 bases. The V and J ends lost 3 bases and 0 bases respectively, with 6 bases between them. The length of the CDR3 is 14 residues. From germline, CDR1 is MNHEY and CDR2 SMNVEV (reference sequence). This CDR3 is CASSLGSSYNEQFF. The CDR3 bases are TGTGCCAGCAGTTTGGGGAGCTCCTACAATGAGCAGTTCTTC.

V and J are TRBV18 and TRBJ1-1; D is uncertain. The V gene lost 1 base and the J gene lost 2 bases, with 14 bases spanning the gap. CDR1 is KGHSH and CDR2 is LQKENI in the germline V gene. CDR3 length equals 16 residues. CDR3 nucleotide sequence: TGTGCCAGCTCACCACTTGGGGTTGGAACCAACACTGAAGCTTTCTTT. This translates into CASSPLGVGTNTEAFF.

This clone was picked up one time. V is TRBV15 and J is TRBJ1-1, with TRBD1 identical over 7 bases. The J segment lost 4 bases and the V segment lost 0 bases, leaving 5 bases of the junction unmatched. The CDR3 runs 15 residues. Germline V gene sequence: CDR1 LNHNV, CDR2 YYDKDF (reference sequence). The CDR3 DNA is TGTGCCACCAGCAGAGAGGCAGGGGGGTCCACTGAAGCTTTCTTT. The encoded protein is CATSREAGGSTEAFF.

This clone was observed a single time. The gene calls are TRBV7-8 and TRBJ2-7; TRBD1 aligns across 7 bases. CDR1 is SGHVS and CDR2 is FQNEAQ in the germline V gene. V shed 5 bases and J 1 base; nucleotides not matched to a gene: 5. This CDR3 contains 14 residues. This CDR3 is CASSPGTVSYEQYF. The CDR3 bases are TGTGCCAGCAGCCCGGGGACAGTTTCCTACGAGCAGTACTTC.

The chain employs TRBV11-2 and TRBJ2-1, with TRBD1 matching over 8 bases. V was pared by 3 bases and J by 0 bases, with 4 bases of the junction left unmatched. The CDR3 loop spans 16 amino acids. The germline gives CDR1 SGHAT, CDR2 FQNNGV. Here the CDR3 reads CASSFGQGLSYNEQFF. CDR3 bases: TGTGCCAGCAGCTTCGGACAGGGCCTCTCCTACAATGAGCAGTTCTTC. Supplemented by reference TRBV11-2 and TRBJ2-1, the full variable domain reads EAGVAQSPRYKIIEKRQSVAFWCNPISGHATLYWYQQILGQGPKLLIQFQNNGVVDDSQLPKDRFSAERLKGVDSTLKIQPAKLEDSAVYLCASSFGQGLSYNEQFFGPGTRLTVL.

DNA of the CDR3: TGTGCCAGCAGCCCTCCGGGGCTTAACACTGAAGCTTTCTTT. Translation: CASSPPGLNTEAFF. This chain joins TRBV27 and TRBJ1-1; D perhaps matches TRBD1 (5 bases). Trimming took off 6 bases at V and 2 bases at J, with 13 bases between the two ends. This CDR3 contains 14 residues. The V gene's germline CDR1 is MNHEY and CDR2 SMNVEV (reference sequence).

The rearrangement joins TRBV9 to TRBJ2-1; TRBD2 agrees at 14 bases. The CDR3 is 16 residues long. From germline, CDR1 is SGDLS and CDR2 YYNGEE. The V segment lost 0 bases and the J segment 9 bases; nucleotides outside the gene matches: 5. CDR3 in amino acids: CASSVGLAGGPGEQFF. The CDR3 DNA is TGTGCCAGCAGCGTAGGACTAGCGGGAGGGCCGGGTGAGCAGTTCTTC.

V and J are TRBV6-6 and TRBJ1-5; D may be TRBD1 (5 bases). Germline V CDR1 and CDR2: MNHNY, SVGAGI (reference sequence). V was cut by 5 bases and J by 0 bases, with 11 bases left in between. The CDR3 has 15 amino acids. CDR3 loop: CASSPRGVSNQPQHF. In DNA form, the CDR3 reads TGTGCCAGCAGTCCCCGGGGGGTTAGCAATCAGCCCCAGCATTTT.

The V call is TRBV6-6, the J call TRBJ2-1, with D possibly TRBD2 on 5 matching bases. The V and J ends lost 6 bases and 1 base respectively, with 13 bases between them. The CDR3 contains 15 residues. Germline V CDR1 and CDR2: MNHNY, SVGAGI (reference sequence). CDR3 in amino acids: CASSAKEASYNEQFF. The CDR3 DNA follows: TGTGCCAGCAGCGCTAAGGAGGCTTCCTACAATGAGCAGTTCTTC.

The V gene is TRBV27, the J gene TRBJ1-2, with a tentative D call TRBD1 (6 bases). With 3 bases removed from V and 7 bases from J, the gap between germline ends came to 15 bases. The CDR3 length is 14 residues. The germline V gene has CDR1 MNHEY and CDR2 SMNVEV (reference sequence). CDR3 coding DNA: TGTGCCAGCAGTTTTCGAGGGGGAGAAGGTGGCTACACCTTC. Its translation: CASSFRGGEGGYTF.

The chain carries TRBV14 and TRBJ2-6; D unclear. Per germline, CDR1 SGHDN and CDR2 FVKESK. V was trimmed by 3 bases and J by 3 bases, leaving 6 bases between them. The CDR3 covers 14 residues. The DNA of the CDR3 is TGTGCCAGCAGCCACCCAGGTGGGGCCAACGTCCTGACTTTC. Its protein product is CASSHPGGANVLTF.

This clone was recorded once. V gene TRBV11-2 combines with J gene TRBJ2-1; TRBD1 agrees at 8 bases. Germline V gene data show CDR1 as SGHAT and CDR2 as FQNNGV. The CDR3 covers 15 residues. Trimming cost V 3 bases and J 4 bases; bases outside gene matches: 5. For the CDR3, the DNA is TGTGCCAGCAGCTTGGGACAGGCGATGTACAATGAGCAGTTCTTC. It encodes CASSLGQAMYNEQFF.

The genes are TRBV10-3 and TRBJ2-7, with D possibly matching TRBD2 (5 bases). V lost 4 bases and J 4 bases, leaving 17 bases between the germline ends. Looked up from germline, CDR1 is ENHRY and CDR2 is SYGVKD. This CDR3 region has 15 residues. The DNA of the CDR3 is TGTGCCATCAGTGGAGCTAGGGAGCGAGGGTACGAGCAGTACTTC. Its translation: CAISGARERGYEQYF.

The V call is TRBV10-1, the J call TRBJ2-6; 7 bases are a match to TRBD1. Germline lookup yields CDR1 WNHNN and CDR2 SYGVQD (reference sequence). The V and J ends lost 4 bases and 2 bases, in that order; junction bases with no gene match: 5. CDR3 length: 16 residues. The CDR3 loop is CASSATGSAGANVLTF. DNA of the CDR3: TGCGCCAGCAGTGCGACAGGGAGCGCTGGGGCCAACGTCCTGACTTTC.

The CDR3 DNA reads as TGTGCCAGCAGCTCTATCTCCGGGACAGGGGCCGAGACCCAGTACTTC. Translated, it gives CASSSISGTGAETQYF. The chain combines TRBV7-2 with TRBJ2-5; 10 nucleotides match TRBD1. The CDR3 spans 16 residues. With 4 bases clipped from V and 5 bases from J, the junction kept 10 bases outside the gene matches. In germline, CDR1 is SGHTA, CDR2 FQGNSA.

J is TRBJ2-3 and V is TRBV2, with 8 bases lining up with TRBD1. V trimming: 7 bases; J trimming: 2 bases; junction bases outside the gene matches: 8. The CDR3 extends over 15 amino acids. Germline V gene sequence: CDR1 SNHLY, CDR2 FYNNEI. Here the CDR3 reads CASTLGQGATDTQYF. The CDR3 DNA reads as TGTGCCAGCACCCTAGGGCAGGGGGCCACAGATACGCAGTATTTT.

This chain joins TRBV29-1 and TRBJ2-3, with 12 bases that match TRBD2. The CDR3 has 13 residues. The ends lost 6 bases at V and 5 bases at J; junction bases unmatched: 3. From germline, CDR1 is SQVTM and CDR2 ANQGSEA. The CDR3 DNA reads as TGCAGCGTCACTAGCGGGGGGATAGATACGCAGTATTTT. The encoded protein is CSVTSGGIDTQYF.

The chain links TRBV18 to TRBJ1-1, with no clear D. With 4 bases removed from V and 10 bases from J, the gap between germline ends came to 16 bases. The CDR3 is 13 residues long. Per germline, CDR1 KGHSH and CDR2 LQKENI. CDR3 DNA: TGTGCCAGCTCACAGAGACGAGAGGAAGGAGCTTTCTTT. This encodes CASSQRREEGAFF. Full variable domain (missing parts from reference TRBV18 and TRBJ1-1): NAGVMQNPRHLVRRRGQEARLRCSPMKGHSHVYWYRQLPEEGLKFMVYLQKENIIDESGMPKERFSAEFPKEGPSILRIQQVVRGDSAAYFCASSQRREEGAFFGQGTRLTVV.

The genes are TRBV5-1 and TRBJ2-1, with D possibly being TRBD1 (5 bases). The CDR3 is made up of 13 amino acids. Trimming took off 4 bases at V and 3 bases at J, with 8 bases between the two ends. Germline CDR1 and CDR2: SGHRS and YFSETQ. In DNA form, the CDR3 reads TGCGCCAGCAGCACCGACAGCTACAATGAGCAGTTCTTC. Its translation: CASSTDSYNEQFF.

The CDR3 is CANGQGEANEQFF. CDR3 DNA: TGTGCCAACGGACAGGGGGAGGCCAATGAGCAGTTCTTC. This chain links TRBV10-3 with TRBJ2-1; TRBD1 aligns across 10 bases. The CDR3 is 13 residues long. Germline V gene sequence: CDR1 ENHRY, CDR2 SYGVKD. Trimming took 10 bases from V and 6 from J; bases not matched to a gene: 6.

The V call is TRBV30, the J call TRBJ1-2, with a tentative D call TRBD1 (6 bases). The CDR3 runs to 12 residues. From germline, CDR1 is GTSNPN and CDR2 SVGIG (reference sequence). V was pared by 3 bases and J by 8 bases, with 13 bases between. The CDR3 sequence: CAWRNRESGYTF. The CDR3 DNA sequence: TGTGCCTGGAGGAACAGGGAAAGCGGCTACACCTTC.

The chain recombines TRBV11-2 with TRBJ2-7; D may be TRBD1 (6 bases). Looked up from germline, CDR1 is SGHAT and CDR2 is FQNNGV. V was clipped by 1 base and J by 2 bases, with 15 bases between them. The CDR3 spans 16 residues. CDR3 protein: CASSLAFRTATYEQYF. CDR3 bases: TGTGCCAGCAGCTTAGCCTTTCGGACAGCTACCTACGAGCAGTACTTC.

CDR3 loop: CASSGLSSGGVEQFF. The CDR3 DNA is TGTGCCAGCAGCGGGTTGTCTAGCGGGGGTGTTGAGCAGTTCTTC. The rearrangement links TRBV27 to TRBJ2-1, with 10 positions matching TRBD2. Germline V lookup: CDR1 MNHEY, CDR2 SMNVEV (reference sequence). The V segment lost 6 bases and the J segment 9 bases; nucleotides outside the gene matches: 11. The CDR3 totals 15 residues.

V and J are TRBV6-1 and TRBJ1-3; perhaps TRBD1 as D (5 bases). The germline V gene has CDR1 MNHNS and CDR2 SASEGT. This CDR3 comprises 14 residues. Trimming stripped 6 bases from V and 1 base from J, with 10 bases between. The CDR3 reads CASRPQGSGNTIYF. CDR3 DNA sequence: TGTGCCAGCAGACCTCAGGGATCTGGAAACACCATATATTTT.

V is TRBV27 and J is TRBJ1-1, with D maybe TRBD1 (6 bases). The V end was cut by 0 bases, the J end by 6 bases, with 11 bases between. Germline values: CDR1 MNHEY, CDR2 SMNVEV (reference sequence). This CDR3 is 14 amino acids long. The DNA of the CDR3 is TGTGCCAGCAGTTTATCAACTACAGGGTCTGAAGCTTTCTTT. This codes for CASSLSTTGSEAFF.

This clone was picked up many times. This chain uses TRBV6-5 with TRBJ2-7; 8 bases are shared with TRBD2. This CDR3 has 15 amino acids. Germline CDR1 MNHEY, CDR2 SVGAGI. The V gene end was trimmed by 4 bases and the J gene end by 4 bases; junction bases not matched to a gene: 9. Here the CDR3 DNA reads TGTGCCAGCAGTTCCCCGGGACTAGGCCTTTACGAGCAGTACTTC. Translation gives CASSSPGLGLYEQYF.

The gene calls are TRBV5-1 and TRBJ1-3; D perhaps matches TRBD1 (5 bases). The CDR3 has 14 amino acids. V lost 3 bases and J lost 8, with 15 bases in between. CDR1 is SGHRS, CDR2 YFSETQ, per germline. CDR3 sequence reads: CASSSLRDGDTIYF. The CDR3 nucleotides are TGCGCCAGCAGCTCACTCCGGGACGGGGACACCATATATTTT.

The CDR3 region has the DNA TGTGCCAGCAGCGCCCATACAGGGTCCCCCACTGAAGCTTTCTTT. This sequence encodes CASSAHTGSPTEAFF. The rearrangement links TRBV7-9 to TRBJ1-1; tentative D call: TRBD1 (6 bases). There are 15 residues in the CDR3. The germline V gene has CDR1 SEHNR and CDR2 FQNEAQ (reference sequence). Trimming took off 5 bases at V and 4 bases at J, with 17 bases between the two ends.

The V call is TRBV9, the J call TRBJ2-1; the match to TRBD2 covers 8 bases. CDR1 and CDR2 from the germline V gene are SGDLS and YYNGEE. There are 15 residues in the CDR3. The V and J ends lost 0 bases and 4 bases, in that order; junction bases with no gene match: 3. In DNA, the CDR3 is TGTGCCAGCAGCGTAGCGGGGGGGGAATACAATGAGCAGTTCTTC. This gives the protein CASSVAGGEYNEQFF.

The rearrangement links TRBV2 to TRBJ2-7; tentatively, D is TRBD1 or TRBD2 (7 bases each). Between the trimmed V and J ends, which lost 2 bases and 4 bases, there was a span of 27 bases. The germline V gene encodes CDR1 SNHLY and CDR2 FYNNEI. This CDR3 comprises 19 residues. The CDR3 sequence is CASSERQGRGRVRGYEQYF. For the CDR3, the DNA is TGTGCCAGCAGTGAAAGGCAGGGCAGGGGGAGGGTTAGGGGATACGAGCAGTACTTC.